These 5 T cell receptor beta chains were all obtained from the same sample, sequenced in a study of blood T cells in healthy people across ages. A sample-barcoded 5' primer and a J-beta primer mix were used in a second PCR of roughly 7 to 11 cycles. In TCRdb, the 5' RACE reads were re-called with MiXCR into one record per CDR3 protein. The sample holds about 1.1 million distinct CDR3 sequences, more than 30% seen once. The source material was blood. The receptors were gathered from a man between 18 and 29 years old in good health.

This clonotype turned up a few times. The chain combines TRBV29-1 with TRBJ1-2, with 7 bases aligning to TRBD1. V lost 6 bases and J lost 5; bases outside the gene matches: 12. Germline V gene sequence: CDR1 SQVTM, CDR2 ANQGSEA. The CDR3 is 14 amino acids. CDR3 DNA: TGCAGCGTCCCTATTAGAGGGACAGATTATGGCTACACCTTC. Amino acid sequence: CSVPIRGTDYGYTF.

A few counts support this clonotype. The V and J genes are TRBV6-6 and TRBJ2-7; possibly TRBD1 for D (6 bases). V was clipped by 7 bases and J by 0 bases, with 13 bases between them. The germline V gene encodes CDR1 MNHNY and CDR2 SVGAGI (reference sequence). This CDR3 comprises 14 residues. The CDR3 protein is CASNPQDSSYEQYF. Here the CDR3 DNA reads TGTGCCAGCAACCCCCAGGACAGCTCCTACGAGCAGTACTTC.

The rearrangement links TRBV4-1 to TRBJ2-1, with D unresolved. The CDR3 is made up of 14 amino acids. V gave up 3 bases and J gave up 4 bases, with 10 bases separating them. The germline V gene encodes CDR1 MGHRA and CDR2 YSYEKL. The CDR3 DNA reads TGCGCCAGCAGCCACCAAGGGCAGTACAATGAGCAGTTCTTC. Translating gives CASSHQGQYNEQFF.

This clonotype appeared once. The CDR3 region is CASSLEGTGGEQYF. The CDR3 bases are TGTGCCAGCAGTTTGGAGGGGACAGGGGGCGAGCAGTACTTC. The chain uses TRBV28 and TRBJ2-7; 11 bases map to TRBD1. The CDR3 has 14 amino acids. Germline trimming cut 3 bases from V and 6 bases from J; bases unmatched to any gene: 4. CDR1 MDHEN and CDR2 SYDVKM come from the germline V gene. Supplemented by reference TRBV28 and TRBJ2-7, the full variable domain reads DVKVTQSSRYLVKRTGEKVFLECVQDMDHENMFWYRQDPGLGLRLIYFSYDVKMKEKGDIPEGYSVSREKKERFSLILESASTNQTSMYLCASSLEGTGGEQYFGPGTRLTVT.

This clonotype was detected once. A read error may account for a junction end that differs from germline. The gene calls are TRBV12-3 or TRBV12-4 and TRBJ2-5; no clear D gene. CDR3 length equals 11 residues. CDR3 region: CAGSLAGNQYF. CDR3 DNA: TGTGCCGGCAGTTTGGCAGGTAACCAGTACTTC.